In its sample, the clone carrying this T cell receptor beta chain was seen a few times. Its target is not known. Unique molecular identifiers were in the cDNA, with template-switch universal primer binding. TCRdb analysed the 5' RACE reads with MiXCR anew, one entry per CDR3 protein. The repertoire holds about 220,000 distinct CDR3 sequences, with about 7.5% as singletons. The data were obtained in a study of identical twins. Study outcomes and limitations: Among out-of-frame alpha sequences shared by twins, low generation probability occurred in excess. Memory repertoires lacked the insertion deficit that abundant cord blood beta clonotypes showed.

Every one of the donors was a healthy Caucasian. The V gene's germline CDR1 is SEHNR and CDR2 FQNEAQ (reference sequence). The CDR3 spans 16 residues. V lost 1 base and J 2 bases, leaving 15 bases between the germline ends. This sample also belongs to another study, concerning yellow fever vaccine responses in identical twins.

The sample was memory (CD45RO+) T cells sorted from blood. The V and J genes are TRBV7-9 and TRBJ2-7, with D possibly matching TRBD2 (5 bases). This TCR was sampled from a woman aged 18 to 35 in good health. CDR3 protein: CASSLEGGSVAYEQYF. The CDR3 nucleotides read TGTGCCAGCAGCTTAGAAGGTGGTAGCGTCGCCTACGAGCAGTACTTC.